The 25 T cell receptor beta chains listed next were all sequenced from one sample in a study of cytomegalovirus exposure and HLA in healthy donors. A multiplex PCR was run with 60 Vbeta primers and 13 Jbeta primers. Method: immunoSEQ multiplex PCR; TCRdb's copy keeps in-frame clones and lacks some. The sample gives 250,000 to 350,000 clones, around 66% of which show up once; approximately 2.1% is in the top ten. Sequenced material: PBMCs. Receptors were obtained from a female donor in good health and CMV-seronegative.

This clone has only a few counts. The chain joins TRBV2 to TRBJ2-1, with D possibly TRBD2 on 5 matching bases. Germline lookup yields CDR1 SNHLY and CDR2 FYNNEI. This CDR3 has 17 amino acids. Trimming stripped 1 base from V and 2 bases from J, with 15 bases between. The CDR3 bases are TGTGCCAGCAGTGAAGAGGTGACCGCGGGCCCCTACAATGAGCAGTTCTTC. It encodes CASSEEVTAGPYNEQFF.

The rearrangement links TRBV5-1 to TRBJ2-2; 7 bases agree with TRBD2. The CDR3 has 15 residues. The junction had 6 bases not matched to a gene; V was cut back by 3 bases and J by 4 bases. CDR1 and CDR2 from the germline V gene are SGHRS and YFSETQ. The CDR3 DNA reads TGCGCCAGCAGCTACGGGACTACCTCCACCGGGGAGCTGTTTTTT. Residues: CASSYGTTSTGELFF.

The chain joins TRBV7-8 to TRBJ2-2; 10 nucleotides agree with TRBD2. The germline V gene has CDR1 SGHVS and CDR2 FQNEAQ. Trimming cost V 0 bases and J 5 bases; bases outside gene matches: 12. The CDR3 runs 19 residues. The CDR3 sequence is CASSLAYWPSGSFTGELFF. Written as DNA, the CDR3 is TGTGCCAGCAGCTTAGCGTATTGGCCTAGCGGGAGTTTTACCGGGGAGCTGTTTTTT.

The chain employs TRBV25-1 and TRBJ2-3, with unresolved D. The CDR3 is 14 amino acids. Trimming stripped 1 base from V and 3 bases from J, with 8 bases between. Germline lookup yields CDR1 MGHDK and CDR2 SYGVNS. This CDR3 is CASSELLLTDTQYF. DNA for the CDR3: TGTGCCAGCAGTGAATTACTACTTACAGATACGCAGTATTTT.

The chain employs TRBV2 and TRBJ2-1; TRBD2 matches 13 bases. This CDR3 contains 18 residues. V lost 3 bases and J lost 5; bases outside the gene matches: 10. CDR1 and CDR2 (germline): SNHLY, FYNNEI. The CDR3 coding sequence is TGTGCCAGCAGTGAGGATCAACTAGCGGGAGGGTTTGACAATGAGCAGTTCTTC. The encoded protein is CASSEDQLAGGFDNEQFF.

This sequence joins TRBV27 and TRBJ1-4; maybe TRBD1 (6 bases). CDR3 length: 14 residues. The V gene's germline CDR1 is MNHEY and CDR2 SMNVEV (reference sequence). Trimming shortened V by 5 bases and J by 5 bases, and 12 bases separated the two germline ends. The CDR3 sequence: CASSTRQANEKLFF. The CDR3 coding sequence is TGTGCCAGCAGTACCCGACAGGCCAATGAAAAACTGTTTTTT.

The gene calls are TRBV10-3 and TRBJ2-5, with 7 bases fitting TRBD1. V trimming: 5 bases; J trimming: 0 bases; junction bases outside the gene matches: 6. Germline-derived CDR1 and CDR2 are ENHRY and SYGVKD. This CDR3 spans 15 amino acids. The CDR3 nucleotides are TGTGCCATCAGTCGGACAGGAGCGTACCAAGAGACCCAGTACTTC. Translated, it gives CAISRTGAYQETQYF.

The table lists this clone with a count of one. This chain joins TRBV30 and TRBJ2-3, with D tentatively TRBD2 (7 bases). This CDR3 is built from 15 residues. CDR1 and CDR2 from the germline V gene are GTSNPN and SVGIG (reference sequence). The germline V and J ends were trimmed by 2 bases and 6 bases, with 18 bases remaining between them. CDR3 sequence reads: CAWSPGGGARDTQYF. The CDR3 DNA is TGTGCCTGGAGTCCCGGTGGGGGGGCTAGGGATACGCAGTATTTT.

The V and J genes are TRBV15 and TRBJ2-2, with a possible D match to TRBD1 (5 bases). The CDR3 length is 15 residues. The germline V gene encodes CDR1 LNHNV and CDR2 YYDKDF (reference sequence). V was cut by 0 bases and J by 7 bases, with 12 bases left in between. The CDR3 sequence: CATSRDEQGHGELFF. Written as DNA, the CDR3 is TGTGCCACCAGCAGAGATGAGCAGGGTCACGGGGAGCTGTTTTTT.

This clone was counted between two and nine times. The chain carries TRBV18 and TRBJ2-1, with 14 bases identical to TRBD2. Germline V gene lookup returns CDR1 KGHSH and CDR2 LQKENI. This CDR3 spans 15 amino acids. Losses at the gene ends were 3 bases for V and 5 bases for J; bases not matched to a gene: 0. This CDR3 is CASSPGLAGDNEQFF. CDR3 nucleotides: TGTGCCAGCTCACCGGGACTAGCGGGGGACAATGAGCAGTTCTTC.

The chain carries TRBV5-1 and TRBJ2-3; 14 nucleotides align to TRBD2. V was clipped by 4 bases and J by 4 bases; unmatched bases: 8. This CDR3 contains 17 residues. Germline V gives CDR1 SGHRS, CDR2 YFSETQ. CDR3 nucleotide sequence: TGCGCCAGCAGCACGGGACTAGCGGGAGTAGGGGCAGATACGCAGTATTTT. It translates to CASSTGLAGVGADTQYF.

The chain couples TRBV5-5 to TRBJ2-3; weak D call: TRBD1 (6 bases). V was clipped by 0 bases and J by 2 bases, with 13 bases between them. The CDR3 totals 16 residues. Germline V gene sequence: CDR1 SGHKS, CDR2 YYEKEE (reference sequence). CDR3 amino acids: CASSLVRTDFTDTQYF. The CDR3 DNA follows: TGTGCCAGCAGCTTGGTTCGGACAGACTTCACAGATACGCAGTATTTT.

As for this clone: The same CDR3 arises from other DNA sequences in this sample as well. The chain uses TRBV18 and TRBJ2-7, with 9 positions matching TRBD1. This CDR3 spans 14 amino acids. CDR1 and CDR2 from the germline V gene are KGHSH and LQKENI. Trimming removed 3 bases from V and 1 base from J; junction bases left unmatched: 1. Here the CDR3 DNA reads TGTGCCAGCTCACCGGGACAGGGATCCTACGAGCAGTACTTC. Its protein is CASSPGQGSYEQYF.

The DNA of the CDR3 is TGTGCCAGCAGTCGTACAGGGGGCCCTGGCTACACCTTC. Translated: CASSRTGGPGYTF. V usage is TRBV28 and J usage is TRBJ1-2; 9 nucleotides agree with TRBD1. The CDR3 loop spans 13 amino acids. Per germline, CDR1 MDHEN and CDR2 SYDVKM. With V trimmed by 5 bases and J by 7 bases, 5 bases remained unmatched.

The table lists this clone with a few counts. This chain connects TRBV6-5 to TRBJ1-2; no firm D call. V lost 5 bases, J lost 4 bases, and 11 bases lay in between. There are 13 residues in the CDR3. Germline values: CDR1 MNHEY, CDR2 SVGAGI. The DNA of the CDR3 is TGTGCCAGCAGTGAGAACAGCCGCTATGGCTACACCTTC. It is translated as CASSENSRYGYTF.

J is TRBJ2-5 and V is TRBV2; 14 bases are a match to TRBD2. Unmatched junction bases numbered 1, after V lost 6 bases and J lost 1 base. This CDR3 has 15 amino acids. Germline CDR1 SNHLY, CDR2 FYNNEI. DNA of the CDR3: TGTGCCAGCAGAGGGACTAGCGGGGGCCAAGAGACCCAGTACTTC. Protein sequence: CASRGTSGGQETQYF. Looking up the rest from reference TRBV2 and TRBJ2-5 gives the full variable domain: EPEVTQTPSHQVTQMGQEVILRCVPISNHLYFYWYRQILGQKVEFLVSFYNNEISEKSEIFDDQFSVERPDGSNFTLKIRSTKLEDSAMYFCASRGTSGGQETQYFGPGTRLLVL.

This sequence joins TRBV6-4 and TRBJ2-7; D is possibly TRBD2 (6 bases). The CDR3 totals 14 residues. CDR1 and CDR2 from the germline V gene are MRHNA and SNTAGT. V lost 2 bases to trimming and J lost 3 bases, with 11 bases between them. CDR3 in DNA: TGTGCCAGCAGTGACCGGGGGATTTTCTACGAGCAGTACTTC. Its translation: CASSDRGIFYEQYF.

The chain couples TRBV2 to TRBJ2-7, with 9 positions matching TRBD2. In germline, CDR1 is SNHLY, CDR2 FYNNEI. V gave up 8 bases and J gave up 1 base; unmatched junction bases: 6. This CDR3 spans 14 amino acids. CDR3 in amino acids: CASSLSGGSYEQYF. CDR3 sequence (DNA): TGTGCCAGCTCTCTTAGCGGGGGTTCCTACGAGCAGTACTTC.

This rearrangement joins TRBV6-4 to TRBJ2-1, with D perhaps matching TRBD2 (6 bases). The V end lost 3 bases, the J end lost 8 bases, and 11 bases lay between the germline ends. The germline V gene has CDR1 MRHNA and CDR2 SNTAGT. This CDR3 spans 13 amino acids. The CDR3 sequence is CASSEAGRHEQFF. The CDR3 DNA reads TGTGCCAGCAGTGAGGCGGGAAGGCATGAGCAGTTCTTC.

This chain links TRBV7-6 with TRBJ2-2; a weak D match, TRBD2 (6 bases). V lost 2 bases, J lost 4 bases, and 8 bases lay in between. Per germline, CDR1 SGHVS and CDR2 FNYEAQ. This CDR3 comprises 14 residues. In DNA form, the CDR3 reads TGTGCCAGCAGCTTATCCGGGGGCACCGGGGAGCTGTTTTTT. This translates into CASSLSGGTGELFF.

The chain's CDR3 is CASSESGTGWNEQFF. The CDR3 nucleotides read TGTGCCAGCAGCGAATCCGGGACAGGATGGAATGAGCAGTTCTTC. The chain recombines TRBV7-9 with TRBJ2-1; 8 bases are a match to TRBD1. Germline values: CDR1 SEHNR, CDR2 FQNEAQ (reference sequence). The CDR3 consists of 15 residues. V trimming: 5 bases; J trimming: 7 bases; junction bases outside the gene matches: 10.

This clone was seen only once. The chain links TRBV15 to TRBJ2-7; tentative D call: TRBD1 (6 bases). The CDR3 totals 16 residues. Trimming cost V 0 bases and J 2 bases, with 14 bases left between them. CDR1 and CDR2 (germline): LNHNV, YYDKDF (reference sequence). The CDR3 DNA is TGTGCCACCAGCAGAGATCGAAACAGGGTCCCCTACGAGCAGTACTTC. This codes for CATSRDRNRVPYEQYF.

In this sample, this clone turned up once. The genes are TRBV29-1 and TRBJ1-4; D ambiguous. V gave up 3 bases and J gave up 7 bases, with 18 bases separating them. Germline V gene lookup returns CDR1 SQVTM and CDR2 ANQGSEA. The CDR3 sequence is 15 residues long. This CDR3 reads CSVEGTVLGREKLFF. CDR3 nucleotides: TGCAGCGTTGAGGGTACAGTACTAGGCCGTGAAAAACTGTTTTTT.

This sequence joins TRBV14 and TRBJ1-1; no firm D call. CDR3 size: 13 residues. Germline V gene lookup returns CDR1 SGHDN and CDR2 FVKESK. Trimming removed 0 bases from V and 4 bases from J, with 6 bases in between. CDR3 bases: TGTGCCAGCAGCCAAGATCTTAGCACTGAAGCTTTCTTT. It translates to CASSQDLSTEAFF.

CDR3 nucleotides: TGTGCCAGCACCTGGAACAGTTTGACCGGGGAGCTGTTTTTT. Translating it yields CASTWNSLTGELFF. The chain carries TRBV27 and TRBJ2-2; no firm D call. Between the trimmed V and J ends, which lost 7 bases and 5 bases, there was a span of 14 bases. The CDR3 loop spans 14 amino acids. From germline, CDR1 is MNHEY and CDR2 SMNVEV (reference sequence).